This entry features one T cell receptor (beta chain) sequence. The antigen is unknown. This sample is part of a study of shared clonotypes between healthy human individuals. The naive CD8 subset, CD45RO-negative cells positively selected for CCR7, excluded terminally differentiated effector memory CD45RA+ cells. Some clones are missing from TCRdb's copy, which holds only in-frame ones; the method was immunoSEQ multiplex PCR. The repertoire includes roughly 2 million clones, 85% to 95% of them detected once, and 1.1% sits in the top ten. Study-wide results and caveats: It was observed that roughly 5% of naive CD4 clonotypes were shared across a few donors.

The TCR sequence derives from a young man in good health. Sequenced: naive CD8+ T cells sorted from blood.

In DNA, the CDR3 is TGCGCCAGCAGCCCCCCGGGGTACAATGAGCAGTTCTTC. Amino acids: CASSPPGYNEQFF. The V gene is TRBV10-1, the J gene TRBJ2-1; D might be TRBD2 (5 bases). Germline assignment: CDR1 WNHNN and CDR2 SYGVQD (reference sequence). The CDR3 sequence is 13 residues long. With 6 bases removed from V and 4 bases from J, the gap between germline ends came to 10 bases.